This TCR beta chain emerged from a study of T cell repertoires in cytomegalovirus infection. Findings and limits, study-wide: Adding up the frequency of public TCR beta families identified people who carried CMV plus the relevant HLA.

This clonotype was seen at least ten times. Antigen specificity is unknown. Each CDR3 protein is one row after TCRdb ran MiXCR on the reads. The table records around 210,000 distinct CDR3 sequences, around 6.4% of them present only once. This TCR came from a human donor in good health (CMV status not recorded). Some clones in this sample may be carry-over from other donors' samples. The sample taken for sequencing was PBMCs.

CDR3 residues: CASSRSPSLTNYGYTF. The CDR3 DNA sequence: TGTGCCAGCAGCAGATCTCCCAGCCTAACTAACTATGGCTACACCTTC. The chain employs TRBV12-3 or TRBV12-4 and TRBJ1-2; no clear D. V gave up 6 bases and J gave up 0 bases, with 17 bases separating them. CDR3 length: 16 amino acids.